What follows is one T cell receptor beta chain and its context. RNA transcripts yielded amplified TCR beta CDR3 regions. An initial round of RT-PCR targeting the TCR CDR3 relied on the HTBI primer set. Each CDR3 protein gets one entry after TCRdb re-called the multiplex PCR reads with MiXCR. This sample has roughly 500,000 distinct CDR3 sequences, with about 45% found just once. This sample was included in a study of T cells in Graves' hyperthyroidism and ophthalmopathy. Per the germline V gene, CDR1 is SQVTM and CDR2 is ANQGSEA. The CDR3 runs 13 residues. Trimming stripped 6 bases from V and 6 bases from J, with 17 bases between.

Sequencing was done on a sample of peripheral blood or thyroid tissue (not recorded which). The chain couples TRBV29-1 to TRBJ1-2; perhaps TRBD1 as D (6 bases). The origin of this receptor is an adult woman with Graves' disease, either hyperthyroidism or ophthalmopathy (not recorded which). The CDR3: CSVVQGLKHGYTF. Here the CDR3 DNA reads TGCAGCGTCGTTCAGGGGTTGAAGCATGGCTACACCTTC.